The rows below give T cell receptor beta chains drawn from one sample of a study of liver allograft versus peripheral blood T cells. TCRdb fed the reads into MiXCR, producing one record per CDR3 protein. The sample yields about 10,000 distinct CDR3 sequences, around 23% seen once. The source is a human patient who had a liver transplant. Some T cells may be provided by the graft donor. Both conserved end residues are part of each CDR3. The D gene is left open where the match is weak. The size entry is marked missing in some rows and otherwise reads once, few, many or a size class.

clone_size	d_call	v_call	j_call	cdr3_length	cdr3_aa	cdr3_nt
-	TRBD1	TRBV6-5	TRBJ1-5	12	CASWTGLQPQHF	TGTGCCAGCTGGACAGGGTTGCAACCCCAGCATTTT
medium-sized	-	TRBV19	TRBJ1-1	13	CASSFTGSTEAFF	TGTGCCAGTAGTTTCACAGGGTCCACTGAAGCTTTCTTT
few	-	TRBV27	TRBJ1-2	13	CASSASRGFGYTF	TGTGCCAGCAGTGCCTCTAGAGGGTTTGGCTACACCTTC
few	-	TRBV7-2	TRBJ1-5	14	CASSSQGVNQPQHF	TGTGCCAGCAGCTCACAGGGAGTCAATCAGCCCCAGCATTTT
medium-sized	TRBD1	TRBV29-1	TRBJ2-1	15	CSVEAAGQGFNEQFF	TGCAGCGTTGAAGCTGCAGGACAGGGATTCAATGAGCAGTTCTTC
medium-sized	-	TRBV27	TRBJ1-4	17	CASSLYNRAGLYEKLFF	TGTGCCAGCAGTTTATATAATAGGGCAGGGCTTTATGAAAAACTGTTTTTT
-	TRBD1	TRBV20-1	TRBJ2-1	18	CSATQGQGGKSSYNEQFF	TGCAGTGCTACTCAAGGACAGGGCGGAAAGAGCTCCTACAATGAGCAGTTCTTC
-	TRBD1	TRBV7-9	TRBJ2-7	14	CASSWGQNSYEQYF	TGTGCCAGCAGCTGGGGACAGAACTCCTACGAGCAGTACTTC
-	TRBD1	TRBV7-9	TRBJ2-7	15	CASRKTGTGAYEQYF	TGTGCCAGCAGAAAAACCGGGACAGGAGCCTACGAGCAGTACTTC
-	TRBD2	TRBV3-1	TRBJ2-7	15	CASSQTERGGYEQYF	TGTGCCAGCAGCCAAACCGAGCGGGGGGGCTACGAGCAGTACTTC
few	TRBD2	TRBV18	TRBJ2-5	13	CASSPGLAETQYF	TGTGCCAGCTCACCCGGACTAGCAGAGACCCAGTACTTC
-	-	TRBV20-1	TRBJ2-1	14	CSAKRSSSYNEQFF	TGCAGTGCTAAGCGGAGTAGCTCCTACAATGAGCAGTTCTTC
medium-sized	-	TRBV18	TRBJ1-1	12	CASSPERTEAFF	TGTGCCAGCTCACCGGAGAGAACTGAAGCTTTCTTT
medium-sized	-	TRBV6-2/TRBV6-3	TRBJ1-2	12	CASKDPNYGYTF	TGTGCCAGCAAGGATCCTAACTATGGCTACACCTTC
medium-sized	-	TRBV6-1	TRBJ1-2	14	CASRENTGSYGYTF	TGTGCCAGCAGAGAAAACACAGGTTCCTATGGCTACACCTTC
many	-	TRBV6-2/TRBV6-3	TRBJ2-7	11	CASSDPPEQYF	TGTGCCAGCAGTGATCCTCCCGAGCAGTACTTC